Included here is one T cell receptor (beta chain) sequence, with context. The data were obtained in a study of blood T cell repertoires in COVID-19. On the study more broadly: T cells, B-cell-depleted T cells, or PBMCs supplied cDNA or gDNA.

Libraries were prepared by immunoSEQ multiplex PCR; TCRdb keeps only in-frame clonotypes and omits some of them. The sample lists some 400,000 clones, around 87% occurring once. Patients of the Seattle cohort, enrolled during active infection, were followed longitudinally. The CDR3 totals 13 residues. V shed 8 bases, J shed 0 bases, and the junction held 3 bases outside the gene matches. Germline CDR1 and CDR2: MDHEN and SYDVKM. V and J are TRBV28 and TRBJ2-7, with 8 bases lining up with TRBD2. Sequenced input: peripheral blood. The clonotype comes from a woman in her sixties with COVID-19, enrolled during active disease. CDR3 DNA sequence: TGTGCCAGCCTCAGCGGGAGCTCCTACGAGCAGTACTTC. This sequence encodes CASLSGSSYEQYF.